The 5 T cell receptor beta chains below come from one sample, sequenced in a study of T-cell reconstitution after alpha-beta-depleted transplantation in children. Preparation of the TCRbeta library used unique molecular identifiers. From the PCR reads, TCRdb called clonotypes with MiXCR, one entry per CDR3 protein. The repertoire holds around 100,000 distinct CDR3 sequences, with 10% as singletons. The sample in question was PBMCs, obtained before TCRalphabeta/CD19-depleted stem cell transplant. These receptor sequences come from a boy aged 2-15 years with acute lymphoblastic leukemia, due to receive a stem cell transplant.

The table lists this clonotype with many counts. The chain is built from TRBV12-3 or TRBV12-4 and TRBJ2-3; the D gene is possibly TRBD1 (6 bases). V was pared by 5 bases and J by 3 bases, with 9 bases between. The CDR3 is made up of 13 amino acids. In nucleotides, the CDR3 is TGTGCCAGCAGTCTCCAGGGGACAGATACGCAGTATTTT. Protein: CASSLQGTDTQYF.

This chain joins TRBV20-1 and TRBJ2-2; weak D call: TRBD2 (6 bases). V was pared by 6 bases and J by 4 bases, with 12 bases between. The CDR3 sequence is 13 residues long. The germline V gene encodes CDR1 DFQATT and CDR2 SNEGSKA (reference sequence). CDR3 amino acids: CSAPGLLTGELFF. The CDR3 DNA is TGCAGTGCCCCGGGACTTCTCACCGGGGAGCTGTTTTTT.

This clonotype was found a few times. The gene calls are TRBV3-1 and TRBJ2-3, with D possibly matching TRBD1 (5 bases). The germline gives CDR1 LGHDT, CDR2 YNNKEL (reference sequence). V shed 0 bases and J shed 1 base, with 8 bases lying between them. There are 15 residues in the CDR3. The chain's CDR3 is CASSQEWGRTDTQYF. DNA of the CDR3: TGTGCCAGCAGCCAAGAATGGGGCCGCACAGATACGCAGTATTTT.

This clonotype has more than one count but fewer than ten. The rearrangement uses TRBV6-1 and TRBJ2-5, with TRBD2 matching 10 bases. V was clipped by 3 bases and J by 5 bases; unmatched bases: 3. The CDR3 has 14 residues. The germline gives CDR1 MNHNS, CDR2 SASEGT. The CDR3 is CASSDLAGVETQYF. The CDR3 nucleotides are TGTGCCAGCAGTGACCTAGCGGGAGTTGAGACCCAGTACTTC.

This clonotype has only a few counts. The V gene is TRBV30, the J gene TRBJ2-3; D might be TRBD1 (6 bases). In germline, CDR1 is GTSNPN, CDR2 SVGIG (reference sequence). Trimming took 2 bases from V and 11 from J, leaving 14 bases between them. This CDR3 contains 12 residues. The CDR3 DNA is TGTGCCTGGAGTCTACGGCCGGGACAGCAGTATTTT. It is translated as CAWSLRPGQQYF.